A single sample gave rise to the 23 T cell receptor beta chains below, sequenced in a study of cytomegalovirus exposure and HLA in healthy donors. PCR amplification relied on 60 Vbeta primers (plus 13 Jbeta primers). Method: immunoSEQ multiplex PCR; TCRdb's copy keeps in-frame clones and lacks some. The sample gives 140,000 to 150,000 clones, about 77% of which show up once; roughly 3.8% is in the top ten. The source material was PBMCs. Receptors originate from a male donor in good health and CMV-seronegative.

V gene TRBV6-1 combines with J gene TRBJ1-3, with D unresolved. CDR1 MNHNS and CDR2 SASEGT come from the germline V gene. The V end lost 6 bases, the J end lost 3 bases, and 12 bases lay between the germline ends. The CDR3 has 14 residues. CDR3 sequence reads: CASRSDKDGNTIYF. The CDR3 DNA sequence: TGTGCCAGCAGATCAGATAAAGATGGAAACACCATATATTTT.

This chain links TRBV19 with TRBJ2-5; 9 nucleotides agree with TRBD1. V lost 5 bases to trimming and J lost 4 bases; unmatched junction nucleotides: 8. This CDR3 spans 15 amino acids. Per the germline V gene, CDR1 is LNHDA and CDR2 is SQIVND (reference sequence). The CDR3 loop reads CASSPGQGRGETQYF. CDR3 sequence (DNA): TGTGCCAGTAGTCCGGGACAGGGCCGAGGAGAGACCCAGTACTTC.

The gene calls are TRBV5-1 and TRBJ2-5; 12 nucleotides align to TRBD2. The V and J ends lost 1 base and 10 bases, in that order; junction bases with no gene match: 5. The CDR3 is made up of 14 amino acids. Germline V lookup: CDR1 SGHRS, CDR2 YFSETQ. DNA for the CDR3: TGCGCCAGCAGCTTGCAGACTAGCGGGAGTTTCCAGTACTTC. As protein: CASSLQTSGSFQYF.

This clone was detected only a few times. V is TRBV5-4 and J is TRBJ2-5, with 7 bases that match TRBD2. With the DNA end fitting TRBJ2-7 better, the J assignment may be wrong. There are 16 residues in the CDR3. Germline assignment: CDR1 SGHNT and CDR2 YYREEE (reference sequence). DNA for the CDR3: TGTGCCAGCAGCCCGGGTGCGGGAGAGGGTGCCTACGAGCAGTACTTC. Translating gives CASSPGAGEGAYEQYF.

This clone appeared a few times. The chain recombines TRBV11-2 with TRBJ2-5; maybe TRBD1 (6 bases). CDR3 length: 15 residues. Germline lookup yields CDR1 SGHAT and CDR2 FQNNGV. Between the trimmed V and J ends, which lost 2 bases and 5 bases, there was a span of 15 bases. The CDR3 coding sequence is TGTGCCAGCAGCTTAACGGCGACAGGTCGGGAGACCCAGTACTTC. Its translation: CASSLTATGRETQYF.

This clone was detected once. The chain combines TRBV19 with TRBJ2-3; possibly TRBD2 for D (5 bases). CDR1 is LNHDA, CDR2 SQIVND, per germline (reference sequence). CDR3 size: 12 residues. DNA of the CDR3: TGTGCGGCCGGCGGGAGCACAGATACGCAGTATTTT. Amino acid sequence: CAAGGSTDTQYF.

In the case of this clone: Other DNA sequences in the same sample also yield this CDR3. The V and J genes are TRBV6-5 and TRBJ2-7, with TRBD1 matching 8 bases. J lost 5 bases, V lost 2 bases, and 2 bases had no gene match. Germline V lookup: CDR1 MNHEY, CDR2 SVGAGI. This CDR3 has 13 amino acids. Here the CDR3 reads CASSYDRGNEQYF. CDR3 DNA sequence: TGTGCCAGCAGTTACGACAGGGGAAACGAGCAGTACTTC.

The V call is TRBV6-1, the J call TRBJ2-3, with 7 bases identical to TRBD2. Germline CDR1 and CDR2: MNHNS and SASEGT. This CDR3 is 18 amino acids long. The trim removed 0 bases at V and 0 bases at J, leaving 9 bases unmatched. Here the CDR3 reads CASSEAAGRRTSTDTQYF. CDR3 bases: TGTGCCAGCAGTGAAGCGGCCGGGAGGCGTACTAGCACAGATACGCAGTATTTT.

The chain is built from TRBV28 and TRBJ1-1; D is uncertain. V lost 2 bases and J 4 bases, leaving 5 bases between the germline ends. The CDR3 spans 12 residues. Germline CDR1 reads MDHEN; CDR2 reads SYDVKM. CDR3 amino acids: CASSLTSTEAFF. CDR3 bases: TGTGCCAGCAGTTTAACTAGCACTGAAGCTTTCTTT.

The genes are TRBV7-9 and TRBJ2-5; maybe TRBD1 (6 bases). Trimming took off 4 bases at V and 1 base at J, with 13 bases between the two ends. The CDR3 is 15 amino acids. Germline V gene lookup returns CDR1 SEHNR and CDR2 FQNEAQ (reference sequence). The CDR3 bases are TGTGCCAGCAGCTCGCCGACAGGAATCCAAGAGACCCAGTACTTC. Residues: CASSSPTGIQETQYF.

This clone was seen more than once but under ten times. This chain uses TRBV15 with TRBJ2-1; TRBD1 aligns across 8 bases. The CDR3 covers 15 residues. CDR1 and CDR2 from the germline V gene are LNHNV and YYDKDF (reference sequence). The junction had 4 bases not matched to a gene; V was cut back by 0 bases and J by 6 bases. The CDR3 DNA is TGTGCCACCAGCAGAGACAGGGGGCGAGTCAATGAGCAGTTCTTC. Its protein product is CATSRDRGRVNEQFF.

The chain couples TRBV12-5 to TRBJ2-5, with 9 bases aligning to TRBD1. The length of the CDR3 is 16 residues. V trimming: 1 base; J trimming: 4 bases; junction bases outside the gene matches: 7. Germline-derived CDR1 and CDR2 are LGHNT and FRNRAP. The DNA of the CDR3 is TGTGCTAGTGGTTTGGGGACAGGGGCACTCCGAGAGACCCAGTACTTC. It translates to CASGLGTGALRETQYF.

This clone was counted between two and nine times. The V gene is TRBV15, the J gene TRBJ2-5; TRBD2 matches at 7 bases. The CDR3 sequence is 15 residues long. Germline V CDR1 and CDR2: LNHNV, YYDKDF (reference sequence). Losses at the gene ends were 0 bases for V and 3 bases for J; bases not matched to a gene: 4. The CDR3 spells CATSRDPSGKETQYF. The CDR3 nucleotides are TGTGCCACCAGCAGAGATCCTAGCGGAAAAGAGACCCAGTACTTC.

Turning to this clone: Different DNA sequences within this sample yield the same CDR3. The chain links TRBV25-1 to TRBJ2-2; no firm D call. Trimming stripped 3 bases from V and 1 base from J, with 6 bases between. Germline loops: CDR1 MGHDK, CDR2 SYGVNS. The CDR3 totals 14 residues. The CDR3 loop is CASSEGRNTGELFF. The DNA for the CDR3 is TGTGCCAGCAGTGAGGGCCGGAACACCGGGGAGCTGTTTTTT.

The chain combines TRBV5-1 with TRBJ2-7; TRBD1 matches 7 bases. Trimming at V came to 2 bases and at J to 4 bases, leaving 6 bases not matched to a gene. Looked up from germline, CDR1 is SGHRS and CDR2 is YFSETQ. The CDR3 is 14 residues long. CDR3 protein: CASSFWTGEYEQYF. The CDR3, as DNA: TGCGCCAGCAGCTTCTGGACAGGAGAGTACGAGCAGTACTTC.

The rearrangement links TRBV18 to TRBJ2-3, with D possibly TRBD2 on 6 matching bases. This CDR3 comprises 16 residues. The germline gives CDR1 KGHSH, CDR2 LQKENI. The ends were cut back, 0 bases at V and 0 bases at J, with 10 bases in the middle. The CDR3 loop reads CASSPPGLASTDTQYF. Here the CDR3 DNA reads TGTGCCAGCTCACCACCGGGGCTAGCGAGCACAGATACGCAGTATTTT. Complete variable domain (other parts from reference TRBV18 and TRBJ2-3): NAGVMQNPRHLVRRRGQEARLRCSPMKGHSHVYWYRQLPEEGLKFMVYLQKENIIDESGMPKERFSAEFPKEGPSILRIQQVVRGDSAAYFCASSPPGLASTDTQYFGPGTRLTVL.

CDR3 bases: TGTGCCAGTAGTATCCGGGGAGCGGGAGGAGATCTAGCCAAAAACATTCAGTACTTC. Translating it yields CASSIRGAGGDLAKNIQYF. The chain employs TRBV19 and TRBJ2-4, with TRBD2 matching over 9 bases. J gave up 0 bases and V 3 bases, and 12 bases lay outside the gene matches. Germline V gene data show CDR1 as LNHDA and CDR2 as SQIVND (reference sequence). The CDR3 extends over 19 amino acids.

The chain is built from TRBV6-1 and TRBJ1-2, with 9 bases aligning to TRBD1. Germline V CDR1 and CDR2: MNHNS, SASEGT. This CDR3 has 14 residues. V was clipped by 4 bases and J by 5 bases; unmatched bases: 5. The CDR3 region is CASSVSGTGYGYTF. In nucleotides, the CDR3 is TGTGCCAGCAGTGTATCCGGGACAGGGTATGGCTACACCTTC.

The chain joins TRBV6-4 to TRBJ2-6, with 8 bases matching TRBD1. CDR3 size: 16 residues. After removal of 6 bases from V and 0 bases from J, the junction contained 4 bases not matched to a gene. From germline, CDR1 is MRHNA and CDR2 SNTAGT. This CDR3 is CASSLTGGSGANVLTF. The CDR3 bases are TGTGCCAGCAGCTTAACAGGGGGCTCTGGGGCCAACGTCCTGACTTTC.

Here the CDR3 DNA reads TGCGCCAGCAGCCTACCACGGGACAGGGTGTCCGAGCAGTACTTC. Protein: CASSLPRDRVSEQYF. V usage is TRBV5-1 and J usage is TRBJ2-7, with 9 bases lining up with TRBD1. This CDR3 has 15 amino acids. Germline V gene data show CDR1 as SGHRS and CDR2 as YFSETQ. The ends lost 4 bases at V and 6 bases at J; junction bases unmatched: 11.

The gene calls are TRBV7-3 and TRBJ1-2; D possibly corresponds to TRBD1 (5 bases). Germline assignment: CDR1 SGHTA and CDR2 FQGTGA. V was pared by 1 base and J by 7 bases, with 13 bases between. The CDR3 is made up of 14 amino acids. The CDR3 loop reads CASSLNYAGRGYTF. CDR3 DNA: TGTGCCAGCAGCTTAAATTACGCGGGACGTGGCTACACCTTC.

V is TRBV7-9 and J is TRBJ2-1; TRBD1 agrees at 7 bases. V lost 2 bases to trimming and J lost 9 bases; unmatched junction nucleotides: 7. Germline V gene lookup returns CDR1 SEHNR and CDR2 FQNEAQ (reference sequence). The CDR3 runs to 14 residues. CDR3: CASSLRGAGGEQFF. The CDR3 bases are TGTGCCAGCAGCTTACGAGGGGCAGGGGGTGAGCAGTTCTTC.

The rearrangement links TRBV2 to TRBJ2-5; tentatively, D is TRBD1 (5 bases). The J call may be in error: the DNA end matches TRBJ2-7 better. Looked up from germline, CDR1 is SNHLY and CDR2 is FYNNEI. The CDR3 runs to 14 residues. The CDR3 is CASSEGPQSYEQYF. The CDR3 nucleotides read TGTGCCAGCAGTGAGGGGCCGCAGAGTTACGAGCAGTACTTC.